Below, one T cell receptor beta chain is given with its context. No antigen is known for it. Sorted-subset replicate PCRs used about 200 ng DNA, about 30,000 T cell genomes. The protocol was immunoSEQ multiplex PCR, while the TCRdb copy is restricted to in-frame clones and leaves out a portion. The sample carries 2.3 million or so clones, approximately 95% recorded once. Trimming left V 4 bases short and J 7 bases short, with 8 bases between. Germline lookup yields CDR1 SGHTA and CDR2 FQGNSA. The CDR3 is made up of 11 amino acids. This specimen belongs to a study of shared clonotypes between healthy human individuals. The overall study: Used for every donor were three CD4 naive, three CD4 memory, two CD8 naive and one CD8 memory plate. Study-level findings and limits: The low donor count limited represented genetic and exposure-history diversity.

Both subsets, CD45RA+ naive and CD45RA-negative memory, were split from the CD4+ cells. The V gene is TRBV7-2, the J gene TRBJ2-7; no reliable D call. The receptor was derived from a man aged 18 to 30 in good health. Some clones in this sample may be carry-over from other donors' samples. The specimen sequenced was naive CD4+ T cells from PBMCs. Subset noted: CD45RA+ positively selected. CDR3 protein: CASSSYREQYF. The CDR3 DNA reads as TGTGCCAGCAGCTCGTACAGAGAGCAGTACTTC.